This entry lists 24 T cell receptor beta chains sequenced from one sample in a study of CD4 T cells in relation to SARS-CoV-2 and coronaviruses. Before the COVID-19 pandemic, during about 2011-2019, CD4+ T cells were taken from unexposed donors. CD4+ T cells were isolated from the cells after nine to eleven days of culture. The protocol was immunoSEQ multiplex PCR, while the TCRdb copy is restricted to in-frame clones and leaves out a portion. The data show approximately 20,000 clones, 70% to 75% seen once. These receptors' antigens are unknown. Sequencing input: CD4+ T cells from PBMCs, cultured in vitro. These receptors originate from a human donor in good health.

CDR3 residues: CASSRTGLPSSEQFF. In DNA form, the CDR3 reads TGCGCCAGCAGCCGGACAGGGCTTCCTTCGAGTGAGCAGTTCTTC. This rearrangement joins TRBV4-1 to TRBJ2-1; 8 bases agree with TRBD1. CDR1 is MGHRA and CDR2 is YSYEKL in the germline V gene. The CDR3 is 15 amino acids. Trimming at V came to 4 bases and at J to 9 bases, leaving 11 bases not matched to a gene.

The chain has TRBV6-5 and TRBJ2-2; D is unclear. The CDR3 spans 15 residues. CDR1 and CDR2 from the germline V gene are MNHEY and SVGAGI. V lost 2 bases and J 2 bases, leaving 9 bases between the germline ends. The CDR3: CASSYGSANTGELFF. The CDR3 DNA follows: TGTGCCAGCAGTTACGGGTCTGCCAACACCGGGGAGCTGTTTTTT.

This clone was detected once. The chain carries TRBV7-9 and TRBJ2-5; 11 nucleotides line up with TRBD1. Germline trimming cut 3 bases from V and 5 bases from J; bases unmatched to any gene: 8. The germline CDR1 and CDR2 sequences are SEHNR and FQNEAQ (reference sequence). This CDR3 is built from 16 residues. CDR3 sequence reads: CASSFSGTGGVETQYF. The CDR3 DNA reads as TGTGCCAGCAGCTTTTCCGGGACAGGGGGAGTGGAGACCCAGTACTTC.

This clone has more than one count but fewer than ten. V gene TRBV5-8 combines with J gene TRBJ1-5; D possibly corresponds to TRBD1 (5 bases). Trimming left V 4 bases short and J 6 bases short, with 17 bases between. The CDR3 has 15 residues. Per the germline V gene, CDR1 is SGHTS and CDR2 is YDEGEE. The DNA of the CDR3 is TGTGCCAGCAGCGGGACCATACATGGAGTTCAGCCCCAGCATTTT. Translated: CASSGTIHGVQPQHF.

This chain joins TRBV30 and TRBJ2-3; 7 positions match TRBD1. The germline V gene encodes CDR1 GTSNPN and CDR2 SVGIG (reference sequence). Trimming took 5 bases from V and 5 from J; bases not matched to a gene: 10. The CDR3 extends over 14 amino acids. This CDR3 is CAWDRAQLLDTQYF. The CDR3 coding sequence is TGTGCCTGGGACAGGGCCCAACTCCTAGATACGCAGTATTTT.

This chain links TRBV5-6 with TRBJ2-7; D is ambiguous. The CDR3 has 17 residues. CDR1 is SGHDT, CDR2 YYEEEE, per germline. Between the trimmed V and J ends, which lost 2 bases and 2 bases, there was a span of 20 bases. The DNA for the CDR3 is TGTGCCAGCAGCTTCCCCTCGACCTCCCTGAAGACCTACGAGCAGTACTTC. Translating it yields CASSFPSTSLKTYEQYF.

The rearrangement uses TRBV6-2 or TRBV6-3 and TRBJ2-1; 15 bases are shared with TRBD2. The CDR3 is 18 residues long. Per germline, CDR1 MNHEY and CDR2 SVGEGT. Germline trimming cut 5 bases from V and 5 bases from J; bases unmatched to any gene: 10. For the CDR3, the DNA is TGTGCCAGCAGTGGGCGGACTAGCGGGAGGGCGTTGGACAATGAGCAGTTCTTC. The encoded protein is CASSGRTSGRALDNEQFF.

V usage is TRBV11-2 and J usage is TRBJ2-7, with unresolved D. The length of the CDR3 is 13 residues. The V end lost 1 base, the J end lost 7 bases, and 11 bases lay between the germline ends. CDR1 SGHAT and CDR2 FQNNGV come from the germline V gene. The CDR3 nucleotides are TGTGCCAGCAGCTTAGGGTCGCACCGGGAGCAGTACTTC. Residues: CASSLGSHREQYF.

This clone has more than one count but fewer than ten. V and J are TRBV7-2 and TRBJ2-1, with TRBD2 matching 8 bases. The CDR3 covers 13 residues. J lost 6 bases, V lost 5 bases, and 3 bases had no gene match. Germline lookup yields CDR1 SGHTA and CDR2 FQGNSA. CDR3 sequence: CASSTGTSNEQFF. CDR3 DNA sequence: TGTGCCAGCAGCACCGGGACTAGCAATGAGCAGTTCTTC.

This chain joins TRBV24-1 and TRBJ1-4; D is possibly TRBD1 (6 bases). The CDR3 is 18 amino acids. The V end was cut by 0 bases, the J end by 4 bases, with 17 bases between. The germline V gene has CDR1 KGHDR and CDR2 SFDVKD. The CDR3 nucleotides are TGTGCCACCAGTGATTTGGTCCCCTTGAGGACAGATAATGAAAAACTGTTTTTT. This encodes CATSDLVPLRTDNEKLFF.

V gene TRBV7-2 combines with J gene TRBJ2-3, with 10 positions matching TRBD2. Trimming took 5 bases from V and 1 from J; bases not matched to a gene: 3. The germline CDR1 and CDR2 sequences are SGHTA and FQGNSA. The CDR3 is 15 amino acids. The chain's CDR3 is CASSPGTSGTDTQYF. As DNA, the CDR3 is TGTGCCAGCAGCCCAGGGACTAGCGGCACAGATACGCAGTATTTT.

V is TRBV6-2 or TRBV6-3 and J is TRBJ1-4, with D tentatively TRBD1 (5 bases). Germline lookup yields CDR1 MNHEY and CDR2 SVGEGT. The CDR3 spans 14 residues. Deletions cut 5 bases from V and 7 bases from J, with 14 bases between. CDR3 nucleotides: TGTGCCAGCAGTCCGGGGACTATCATTGAAAAACTGTTTTTT. Translated: CASSPGTIIEKLFF.

The chain's CDR3 is CASGTGTGELFF. The CDR3 DNA reads as TGTGCCAGCGGGACAGGGACCGGGGAGCTGTTTTTT. The chain joins TRBV7-3 to TRBJ2-2, with 9 bases matching TRBD1. V lost 8 bases, J lost 5 bases, and 0 bases stayed unmatched. The CDR3 is made up of 12 amino acids. The germline V gene has CDR1 SGHTA and CDR2 FQGTGA.

This chain connects TRBV11-3 to TRBJ2-2, with D perhaps being TRBD1 or TRBD2 (6 bases each). This CDR3 has 15 residues. Germline CDR1 SGHNT, CDR2 YENEEA. V lost 8 bases, J lost 0 bases, and 13 bases lay in between. CDR3 sequence (DNA): TGTGCCAGCTCCGGGGGCGGTACGAACACCGGGGAGCTGTTTTTT. Translating gives CASSGGGTNTGELFF.

This clone has just a few counts. The chain has TRBV19 and TRBJ1-5, with 7 bases aligning to TRBD1. This CDR3 has 13 residues. The trim removed 9 bases at V and 2 bases at J, leaving 4 bases unmatched. The germline V gene encodes CDR1 LNHDA and CDR2 SQIVND (reference sequence). In DNA, the CDR3 is TGTGCCAGCGGCGGGACAGGCAATCAGCCCCAGCATTTT. Translation: CASGGTGNQPQHF.

The CDR3 region has the DNA TGTGCCAGCAGCTTAGGGGGTTGGGGACAGCACACAGATACGCAGTATTTT. Protein sequence: CASSLGGWGQHTDTQYF. The chain has TRBV7-6 and TRBJ2-3; 7 nucleotides line up with TRBD1. The CDR3 contains 17 residues. The germline gives CDR1 SGHVS, CDR2 FNYEAQ. V lost 1 base, J lost 2 bases, and 9 bases stayed unmatched.

This chain links TRBV5-1 with TRBJ1-1; perhaps TRBD1 as D (6 bases). In germline, CDR1 is SGHRS, CDR2 YFSETQ. Deletions cut 1 base from V and 0 bases from J, with 10 bases between. CDR3 length: 15 residues. DNA for the CDR3: TGCGCCAGCAGCTTGACCTCAGGGGTGAACACTGAAGCTTTCTTT. This translates into CASSLTSGVNTEAFF.

The chain carries TRBV29-1 and TRBJ1-1; D not resolved. CDR1 is SQVTM, CDR2 ANQGSEA, per germline. The germline V and J ends were trimmed by 4 bases and 11 bases, with 11 bases remaining between them. The CDR3 covers 10 residues. DNA of the CDR3: TGCAGCGTTGGGGCCCCCTGGGCTTTCTTT. Translated: CSVGAPWAFF.

This chain links TRBV29-1 with TRBJ2-5; the D gene is possibly TRBD1 (6 bases). This CDR3 has 12 residues. Trimming took 6 bases from V and 0 from J, leaving 8 bases between them. Germline V gene lookup returns CDR1 SQVTM and CDR2 ANQGSEA. The CDR3 reads CSVGQNQETQYF. Here the CDR3 DNA reads TGCAGCGTCGGACAGAACCAAGAGACCCAGTACTTC.

This CDR3 reads CASSEFLASYEQYF. The CDR3 region has the DNA TGTGCCAGCAGTGAATTTTTGGCCTCCTACGAGCAGTACTTC. V usage is TRBV6-1 and J usage is TRBJ2-7; no definite D call. Germline V gene sequence: CDR1 MNHNS, CDR2 SASEGT. There are 14 residues in the CDR3. Trimming pared 2 bases from V and 0 bases from J, leaving 8 bases between.

Only one count was recorded for this clone. The rearrangement joins TRBV2 to TRBJ1-4; 9 nucleotides agree with TRBD1. This CDR3 is built from 14 residues. The V gene's germline CDR1 is SNHLY and CDR2 FYNNEI. Trimming at V came to 7 bases and at J to 8 bases, leaving 8 bases not matched to a gene. The CDR3 here is CASTGDRVEEKLFF. The CDR3 bases are TGTGCCAGCACGGGGGACAGGGTGGAGGAAAAACTGTTTTTT. The whole variable domain, remainder taken from reference TRBV2 and TRBJ1-4, is EPEVTQTPSHQVTQMGQEVILRCVPISNHLYFYWYRQILGQKVEFLVSFYNNEISEKSEIFDDQFSVERPDGSNFTLKIRSTKLEDSAMYFCASTGDRVEEKLFFGSGTQLSVL.

J is TRBJ1-3 and V is TRBV4-1; tentative D call: TRBD1 (5 bases). V was shortened by 4 bases and J by 0 bases, with 13 bases between the two germline ends. Germline CDR1 and CDR2: MGHRA and YSYEKL. This CDR3 is 16 amino acids long. CDR3 sequence: CASSRRDGVSGNTIYF. The CDR3 nucleotides are TGCGCCAGCAGCCGCCGGGACGGAGTCTCTGGAAACACCATATATTTT.

This rearrangement joins TRBV2 to TRBJ1-2; the match to TRBD1 covers 7 bases. The CDR3 length is 14 residues. Trimming at V came to 6 bases and at J to 2 bases, leaving 6 bases not matched to a gene. CDR1 SNHLY and CDR2 FYNNEI come from the germline V gene. CDR3 loop: CASRGQALNYGYTF. In nucleotides, the CDR3 is TGTGCCAGCAGAGGACAGGCTTTGAACTATGGCTACACCTTC.

V usage is TRBV29-1 and J usage is TRBJ2-4, with a weak D call TRBD2 (7 bases). V lost 7 bases to trimming and J lost 6 bases, with 19 bases between them. The germline V gene has CDR1 SQVTM and CDR2 ANQGSEA. CDR3 length: 14 residues. CDR3 loop: CSGRGGNVGNIQYF. The CDR3 nucleotides are TGCAGCGGTAGGGGGGGGAATGTTGGAAACATTCAGTACTTC.